The 2 T cell receptor beta chains listed next were all sequenced from one sample in a study of tumor-infiltrating lymphocytes in oesophageal squamous cell carcinoma. One entry per CDR3 protein results from TCRdb running MiXCR on the PCR reads. Of 9,500 to 11,000 distinct CDR3 sequences detected, roughly half appear once; the ten largest clones hold roughly 19%. The specimen was esophageal tumor tissue. Source of these receptors: a female donor with esophageal squamous cell carcinoma.

The chain is built from TRBV6-1 and TRBJ2-5, with TRBD2 matching over 9 bases. The CDR3 loop spans 15 amino acids. Germline values: CDR1 MNHNS, CDR2 SASEGT. V lost 5 bases, J lost 11 bases, and 15 bases stayed unmatched. The CDR3 DNA sequence: TGTGCCAGCAGTTCACGGGGACTAGCCCACAATGAGCAGTACTTC. Protein: CASSSRGLAHNEQYF.

The genes are TRBV4-1 and TRBJ2-2, with 7 bases identical to TRBD1. The germline V gene has CDR1 MGHRA and CDR2 YSYEKL. The CDR3 contains 16 residues. Losses at the gene ends were 0 bases for V and 5 bases for J; bases not matched to a gene: 6. The CDR3 DNA follows: TGCGCCAGCAGCCAAGAGGGACAGCCGGGGACCGGGGAGCTGTTTTTT. This encodes CASSQEGQPGTGELFF.